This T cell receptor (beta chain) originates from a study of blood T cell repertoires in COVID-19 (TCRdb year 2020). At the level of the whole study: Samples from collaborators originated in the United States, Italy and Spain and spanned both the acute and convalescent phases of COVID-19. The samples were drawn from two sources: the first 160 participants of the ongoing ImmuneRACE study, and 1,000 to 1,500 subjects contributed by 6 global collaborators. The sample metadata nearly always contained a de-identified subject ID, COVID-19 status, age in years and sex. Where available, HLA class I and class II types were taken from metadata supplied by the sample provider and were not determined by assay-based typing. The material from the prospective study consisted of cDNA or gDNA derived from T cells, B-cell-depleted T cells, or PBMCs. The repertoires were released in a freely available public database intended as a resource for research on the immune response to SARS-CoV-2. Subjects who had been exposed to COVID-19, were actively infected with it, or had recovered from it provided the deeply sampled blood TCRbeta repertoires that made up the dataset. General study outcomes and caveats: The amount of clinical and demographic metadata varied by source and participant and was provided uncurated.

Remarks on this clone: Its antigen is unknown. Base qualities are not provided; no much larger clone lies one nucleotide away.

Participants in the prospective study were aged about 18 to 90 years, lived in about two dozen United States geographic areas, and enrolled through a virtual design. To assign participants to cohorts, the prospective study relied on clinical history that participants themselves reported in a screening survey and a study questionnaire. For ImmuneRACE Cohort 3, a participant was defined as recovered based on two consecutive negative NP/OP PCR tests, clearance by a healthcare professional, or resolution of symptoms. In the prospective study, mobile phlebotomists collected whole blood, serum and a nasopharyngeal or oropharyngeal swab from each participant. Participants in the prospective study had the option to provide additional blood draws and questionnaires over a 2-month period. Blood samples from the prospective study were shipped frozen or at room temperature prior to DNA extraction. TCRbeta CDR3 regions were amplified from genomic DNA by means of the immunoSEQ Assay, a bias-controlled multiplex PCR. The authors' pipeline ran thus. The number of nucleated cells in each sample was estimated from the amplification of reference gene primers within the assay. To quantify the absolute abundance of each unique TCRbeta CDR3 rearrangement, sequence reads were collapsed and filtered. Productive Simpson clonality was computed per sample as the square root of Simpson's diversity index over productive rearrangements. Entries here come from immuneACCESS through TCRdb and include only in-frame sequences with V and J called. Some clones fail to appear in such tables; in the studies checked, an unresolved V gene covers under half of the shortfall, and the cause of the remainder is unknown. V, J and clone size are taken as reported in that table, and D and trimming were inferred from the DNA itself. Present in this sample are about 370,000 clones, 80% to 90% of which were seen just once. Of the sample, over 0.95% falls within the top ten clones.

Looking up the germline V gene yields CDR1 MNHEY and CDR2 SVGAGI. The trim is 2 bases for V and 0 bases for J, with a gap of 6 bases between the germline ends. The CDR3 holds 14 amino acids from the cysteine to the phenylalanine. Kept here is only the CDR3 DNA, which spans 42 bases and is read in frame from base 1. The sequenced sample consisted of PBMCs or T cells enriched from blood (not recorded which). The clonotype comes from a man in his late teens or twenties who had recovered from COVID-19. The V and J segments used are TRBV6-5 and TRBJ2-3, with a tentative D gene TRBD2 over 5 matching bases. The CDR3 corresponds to CASSYAGSTDTQYF. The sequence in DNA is TGTGCCAGCAGTTACGCGGGCAGCACAGATACGCAGTATTTT.